The entry below describes one TCR beta chain. Antigen unknown. V lost 0 bases and J 4 bases, leaving 11 bases between the germline ends. Germline V gene data show CDR1 as SGDLS and CDR2 as YYNGEE. This CDR3 contains 15 residues. Produced via immunoSEQ multiplex PCR; TCRdb's table is partial and in-frame only. In the table there are 51,000 or so clones, 80% to 90% of which are singletons. The data were taken from a study of T cell clones after liver transplantation. Points from the study as a whole: Conclusions were preliminary, with small, heterogeneous patient groups.

The chain joins TRBV9 to TRBJ1-3, with a possible D match to TRBD1 (6 bases). The sample consisted of CD8+ T cells from blood, taken 12 months after liver transplant. This sequence originates from a human patient who received a liver transplant. The graft donor may account for some of the T cells. The CDR3 nucleotides read TGTGCCAGCAGCGTAGCTACAGGGTACGGAAACACCATATATTTT. Its translation: CASSVATGYGNTIYF.